This T cell receptor beta chain was found in a study of Ad26.COV2.S vaccination and SARS-CoV-2 variants. The treatment: roughly 18 received Ad26.COV2.S at low or high dose, single or two shots; about 5 received placebo; per-sample allocation not given. On day 63 after the first injection, vaccine and placebo recipients gave samples. Study-level findings and limits: Spike-specific TCR breadth ran higher among vaccine recipients than placebo recipients. Total T cell responses may have been underestimated by the TCR breadth and depth analyses.

TCRdb's copy holds only in-frame clones and misses some; the assay was immunoSEQ multiplex PCR. This repertoire shows hundreds of thousands of clones, 88% found once; its top ten account for 6.4%. Concerning this clone itself: As yet, its antigen is unknown.

The CDR3 consists of 16 residues. The germline gives CDR1 KGHSH, CDR2 LQKENI. The ends lost 3 bases at V and 5 bases at J; junction bases unmatched: 7. V gene TRBV18 combines with J gene TRBJ2-3; 11 nucleotides align to TRBD2. The sample was peripheral blood, taken in a trial of Ad26.COV2.S vaccine versus placebo. This TCR was sampled from a person between 18 and 59 years old who received the Ad26.COV2.S COVID-19 vaccine or a placebo. The DNA of the CDR3 is TGTGCCAGCTCACCTCAGACTAGCGGGGCGTTAGATACGCAGTATTTT. This codes for CASSPQTSGALDTQYF.